Below are 32 T cell receptor beta chains sequenced from a single sample in a study of blood T cell repertoires in COVID-19. Using immunoSEQ multiplex PCR, the repertoire was profiled, and TCRdb retains in-frame clones only, with some absent. The sample lists 200,000 to 250,000 clones; around nine tenths were seen once. The material sequenced was peripheral blood. These receptors all stem from a man between 60 and 75 years old who had recovered from COVID-19.

The CDR3 spells CASSEYMLGGSPLHF. As DNA, the CDR3 is TGTGCCAGCAGTGAATATATGTTGGGGGGTTCACCCCTCCACTTT. The V call is TRBV25-1, the J call TRBJ1-6; a possible D gene is TRBD1 (5 bases). V was shortened by 0 bases and J by 9 bases, with 12 bases between the two germline ends. Per the germline V gene, CDR1 is MGHDK and CDR2 is SYGVNS. The CDR3 is made up of 15 amino acids.

CDR3 protein: CASSQGQRKETQYF. The CDR3 DNA reads as TGTGCCAGCTCACAGGGACAGAGGAAAGAGACCCAGTACTTC. V and J are TRBV18 and TRBJ2-5; TRBD1 matches at 7 bases. V shed 4 bases and J 3 bases; nucleotides not matched to a gene: 5. The length of the CDR3 is 14 residues. Germline V gene sequence: CDR1 KGHSH, CDR2 LQKENI.

The rearrangement uses TRBV12-5 and TRBJ2-1; perhaps TRBD2 as D (5 bases). In germline, CDR1 is LGHNT, CDR2 FRNRAP. The CDR3 extends over 13 amino acids. With 3 bases removed from V and 9 bases from J, the gap between germline ends came to 12 bases. CDR3 loop: CASGLAVRAEQFF. As DNA, the CDR3 is TGTGCTAGTGGTTTAGCCGTGAGGGCTGAGCAGTTCTTC.

The CDR3 protein is CASRPESGYGELFF. CDR3 DNA: TGTGCCAGCAGACCAGAATCGGGGTACGGGGAGCTGTTTTTT. The chain is built from TRBV7-9 and TRBJ2-2, with D tentatively TRBD2 (5 bases). V lost 6 bases, J lost 7 bases, and 15 bases lay in between. The CDR3 extends over 14 amino acids. The V gene's germline CDR1 is SEHNR and CDR2 FQNEAQ (reference sequence).

This clone was counted a single time. CDR3 amino acids: CASSSDSGTGEQYF. As DNA, the CDR3 is TGTGCCAGCAGCTCGGACTCCGGCACGGGGGAGCAGTACTTC. The V call is TRBV5-4, the J call TRBJ2-7; maybe TRBD2 (5 bases). Germline lookup yields CDR1 SGHNT and CDR2 YYREEE (reference sequence). The CDR3 is 14 residues long. V lost 3 bases and J lost 7, with 17 bases in between.

This clone was recorded only once. The chain has TRBV5-4 and TRBJ2-2; 10 nucleotides line up with TRBD2. Germline CDR1 and CDR2: SGHNT and YYREEE (reference sequence). The CDR3 spans 17 residues. V gave up 0 bases and J gave up 2 bases; unmatched junction bases: 4. CDR3 in amino acids: CASSLDGLAANTGELFF. DNA for the CDR3: TGTGCCAGCAGCTTGGATGGACTAGCGGCAAACACCGGGGAGCTGTTTTTT.

The J gene is TRBJ2-2, the V gene TRBV19, with TRBD2 matching 7 bases. The germline V gene has CDR1 LNHDA and CDR2 SQIVND (reference sequence). The CDR3 covers 14 residues. The junction had 3 bases not matched to a gene; V was cut back by 1 base and J by 7 bases. CDR3: CASSIAGRDGELFF. The CDR3 nucleotides are TGTGCCAGTAGTATAGCGGGGAGGGACGGGGAGCTGTTTTTT.

The CDR3 DNA sequence: TGCGCCAGCAGCTTGGGGAGTAGCGGGGGATTCTACGAGCAGTACTTC. This codes for CASSLGSSGGFYEQYF. The chain links TRBV5-1 to TRBJ2-7, with 9 bases fitting TRBD2. With 0 bases clipped from V and 3 bases from J, the junction kept 7 bases outside the gene matches. There are 16 residues in the CDR3. The V gene's germline CDR1 is SGHRS and CDR2 YFSETQ.

A few counts support this clone. The chain combines TRBV6-6 with TRBJ1-4; a possible D gene is TRBD1 (6 bases). Germline loops: CDR1 MNHNY, CDR2 SVGAGI (reference sequence). The CDR3 is 14 residues long. The V and J ends lost 8 bases and 0 bases respectively, with 10 bases between them. The CDR3 reads CASLRDTTNEKLFF. The CDR3 coding sequence is TGTGCCAGCCTCCGGGACACAACTAATGAAAAACTGTTTTTT.

The rearrangement links TRBV7-3 to TRBJ1-1; D possibly corresponds to TRBD1 (6 bases). Per the germline V gene, CDR1 is SGHTA and CDR2 is FQGTGA. Trimming shortened V by 2 bases and J by 4 bases, and 11 bases separated the two germline ends. The CDR3 length is 14 residues. The CDR3 loop reads CASSLEDSTTEAFF. CDR3 in DNA: TGTGCCAGCAGCTTAGAGGACAGTACCACTGAAGCTTTCTTT.

The chain couples TRBV11-2 to TRBJ2-5; 12 nucleotides match TRBD2. Trimming at V came to 3 bases and at J to 4 bases, leaving 9 bases not matched to a gene. The CDR3 totals 17 residues. Germline CDR1 SGHAT, CDR2 FQNNGV. DNA for the CDR3: TGTGCCAGCAGCTTCAAAGGTGGACTAGCGGGAACAGAGACCCAGTACTTC. This encodes CASSFKGGLAGTETQYF.

This rearrangement joins TRBV29-1 to TRBJ1-2, with D unclear. CDR1 and CDR2 (germline): SQVTM, ANQGSEA. This CDR3 has 13 amino acids. V lost 1 base and J lost 7, with 13 bases in between. This chain's CDR3 is CSVEGPARGGYTF. The CDR3 nucleotides read TGCAGCGTTGAAGGACCGGCCCGGGGTGGCTACACCTTC.

This clone showed up just once. V is TRBV13 and J is TRBJ2-1, with 11 bases aligning to TRBD2. Germline loops: CDR1 PRHDT, CDR2 FYEKMQ (reference sequence). CDR3 length equals 17 residues. Unmatched junction bases numbered 14, after V lost 4 bases and J lost 9 bases. This CDR3 is CASSSLPKTSGIGEQFF. CDR3 sequence (DNA): TGTGCCAGCAGCTCTCTCCCTAAGACTAGCGGGATCGGTGAGCAGTTCTTC. Combining the CDR3 with reference TRBV13 and TRBJ2-1 gives the whole variable domain AAGVIQSPRHLIKEKRETATLKCYPIPRHDTVYWYQQGPGQDPQFLISFYEKMQSDKGSIPDRFSAQQFSDYHSELNMSSLELGDSALYFCASSSLPKTSGIGEQFFGPGTRLTVL.

V usage is TRBV3-1 (or the pseudogene TRBV3-2) and J usage is TRBJ2-2; possibly TRBD1 for D (5 bases). Germline V CDR1 and CDR2: LGHDT, YNNKEL (reference sequence). This CDR3 is built from 14 residues. Trimming took 4 bases from V and 6 from J, leaving 12 bases between them. CDR3 protein: CASSPLQGAGELFF. In DNA, the CDR3 is TGTGCCAGCAGCCCTTTGCAGGGTGCCGGGGAGCTGTTTTTT.

DNA of the CDR3: TGTGCCAGCAGCTTAGGGACTGGGGCCCAGCATTTT. This codes for CASSLGTGAQHF. The chain carries TRBV7-9 and TRBJ1-5; D gene uncertain. CDR3 length equals 12 residues. The ends were cut back, 1 base at V and 11 bases at J, with 9 bases in the middle. CDR1 is SEHNR, CDR2 FQNEAQ, per germline (reference sequence). The variable domain in full, completed from reference TRBV7-9 and TRBJ1-5, reads DTGVSQNPRHKITKRGQNVTFRCDPISEHNRLYWYRQTLGQGPEFLTYFQNEAQLEKSRLLSDRFSAERPKGSFSTLEIQRTEQGDSAMYLCASSLGTGAQHFGDGTRLSIL.

This rearrangement joins TRBV7-9 to TRBJ2-1; 8 nucleotides line up with TRBD2. The CDR3 spans 17 residues. V shed 3 bases and J 4 bases; nucleotides not matched to a gene: 11. Germline values: CDR1 SEHNR, CDR2 FQNEAQ (reference sequence). This CDR3 is CASSFSGSGVLYNEQFF. The CDR3 DNA sequence: TGTGCCAGCAGCTTTTCCGGTAGCGGGGTACTTTACAATGAGCAGTTCTTC.

CDR3 residues: CATSDTGTNYNEQFF. The CDR3 DNA reads as TGTGCCACCAGTGATACCGGGACTAACTACAATGAGCAGTTCTTC. This chain joins TRBV24-1 and TRBJ2-1, with TRBD2 identical over 7 bases. The trim removed 3 bases at V and 3 bases at J, leaving 4 bases unmatched. CDR1 and CDR2 from the germline V gene are KGHDR and SFDVKD. The CDR3 extends over 15 amino acids.

This rearrangement joins TRBV15 to TRBJ1-5; TRBD1 matches at 7 bases. V lost 2 bases to trimming and J lost 4 bases; unmatched junction nucleotides: 5. Germline-derived CDR1 and CDR2 are LNHNV and YYDKDF (reference sequence). This CDR3 contains 15 residues. The CDR3 loop is CATSRLGDSNQPQHF. CDR3 in DNA: TGTGCCACCAGCAGATTGGGGGACAGTAATCAGCCCCAGCATTTT. The entire variable domain, with the rest obtained from reference TRBV15 and TRBJ1-5, is as follows: DAMVIQNPRYQVTQFGKPVTLSCSQTLNHNVMYWYQQKSSQAPKLLFHYYDKDFNNEADTPDNFQSRRPNTSFCFLDIRSPGLGDTAMYLCATSRLGDSNQPQHFGDGTRLSIL.

The genes are TRBV28 and TRBJ1-5; D is possibly TRBD1 (5 bases). The CDR3 has 15 amino acids. Trimming took off 4 bases at V and 1 base at J, with 11 bases between the two ends. Germline CDR1 and CDR2: MDHEN and SYDVKM. The CDR3 DNA is TGTGCCAGCAGTTCTCAGGGACTAAGCAATCAGCCCCAGCATTTT. It specifies CASSSQGLSNQPQHF. Based on the CDR3 plus reference TRBV28 and TRBJ1-5, the full variable domain is DVKVTQSSRYLVKRTGEKVFLECVQDMDHENMFWYRQDPGLGLRLIYFSYDVKMKEKGDIPEGYSVSREKKERFSLILESASTNQTSMYLCASSSQGLSNQPQHFGDGTRLSIL.

The chain has TRBV18 and TRBJ1-1; 7 bases line up with TRBD1. The junction had 5 bases not matched to a gene; V was cut back by 3 bases and J by 4 bases. Germline lookup yields CDR1 KGHSH and CDR2 LQKENI. The CDR3 consists of 14 residues. CDR3 residues: CASSPGQDGTEAFF. In DNA, the CDR3 is TGTGCCAGCTCACCCGGACAGGACGGCACTGAAGCTTTCTTT.

CDR3 loop: CASSNMDRGPYEQYF. For the CDR3, the DNA is TGTGCCAGCAGCAATATGGACAGGGGGCCCTACGAGCAGTACTTC. The chain combines TRBV21-1 with TRBJ2-7; the table's D call, TRBD1, has no DNA check behind it. TRBV21-1 is designated a pseudogene. The CDR3 totals 15 residues.

In its sample, this clone was seen once. The chain couples TRBV5-1 to TRBJ1-3, with D maybe TRBD1 (6 bases). CDR1 and CDR2 from the germline V gene are SGHRS and YFSETQ. This CDR3 is built from 15 residues. Trimming took 5 bases from V and 0 from J, leaving 12 bases between them. This CDR3 reads CASRLQGSSGNTIYF. In DNA, the CDR3 is TGCGCCAGCAGACTACAGGGCAGCTCTGGAAACACCATATATTTT.

As concerns this clone: Other DNA sequences of this sample code for an identical CDR3. The rearrangement joins TRBV7-2 to TRBJ2-3; D possibly corresponds to TRBD1 (5 bases). Germline V gene lookup returns CDR1 SGHTA and CDR2 FQGNSA. Trimming stripped 6 bases from V and 3 bases from J, with 10 bases between. CDR3 length equals 13 residues. The DNA for the CDR3 is TGTGCCAGCAGTCTGCCAGGGACAGATACGCAGTATTTT. This encodes CASSLPGTDTQYF. The full variable domain, in which reference TRBV7-2 and TRBJ2-3 provide the parts outside the CDR3, is GAGVSQSPSNKVTEKGKDVELRCDPISGHTALYWYRQSLGQGLEFLIYFQGNSAPDKSGLPSDRFSAERTGGSVSTLTIQRTQQEDSAVYLCASSLPGTDTQYFGPGTRLTVL.

The chain employs TRBV3-1 (or the pseudogene TRBV3-2) and TRBJ1-2, with TRBD1 as a possible D gene (5 bases). This CDR3 is 12 amino acids long. Trimming removed 4 bases at V and 7 bases at J, with 10 bases between. Germline assignment: CDR1 LGHDT and CDR2 YNNKEL (reference sequence). As DNA, the CDR3 is TGTGCCAGCAGCCTGCGCCAGGGTGGCTACACCTTC. It specifies CASSLRQGGYTF.

CDR3 coding DNA: TGTGCCCGAAACCGTTCCGGACAGGCTAACTATGGCTACACCTTC. Amino acids: CARNRSGQANYGYTF. The chain carries TRBV25-1 and TRBJ1-2; 7 bases agree with TRBD1. The germline V gene has CDR1 MGHDK and CDR2 SYGVNS. There are 15 residues in the CDR3. V lost 11 bases to trimming and J lost 0 bases; unmatched junction nucleotides: 12.

The sample holds one count of this clone. The genes are TRBV2 and TRBJ2-2; possible D gene TRBD1, 6 bases. The germline CDR1 and CDR2 sequences are SNHLY and FYNNEI. V shed 6 bases and J shed 7 bases, with 21 bases lying between them. CDR3 size: 16 residues. CDR3 in DNA: TGTGCCAGCAGGGGCCCGACAGGTGGTCGGGGCGGGGAGCTGTTTTTT. Its translation: CASRGPTGGRGGELFF.

This clone was observed a handful of times. The chain carries TRBV5-5 and TRBJ2-7, with D possibly matching TRBD2 (5 bases). Looked up from germline, CDR1 is SGHKS and CDR2 is YYEKEE (reference sequence). This CDR3 spans 15 amino acids. V dropped 0 bases and J dropped 1 base, with 11 bases sitting between them. The CDR3: CASSLASSPSYEQYF. CDR3 nucleotide sequence: TGTGCCAGCAGCTTGGCTAGCTCTCCTTCCTACGAGCAGTACTTC.

The chain uses TRBV19 and TRBJ1-2; 9 bases fit TRBD1. CDR1 and CDR2 (germline): LNHDA, SQIVND (reference sequence). The CDR3 length is 15 residues. Losses at the gene ends were 2 bases for V and 7 bases for J; bases not matched to a gene: 8. The CDR3 loop reads CASSISRDRVFGYTF. The DNA of the CDR3 is TGTGCCAGTAGTATATCCAGGGACAGGGTCTTTGGCTACACCTTC.

The chain combines TRBV5-6 with TRBJ2-6; D remains unclear. The germline CDR1 and CDR2 sequences are SGHDT and YYEEEE. CDR3 length: 16 amino acids. With 2 bases removed from V and 0 bases from J, the gap between germline ends came to 9 bases. Here the CDR3 DNA reads TGTGCCAGCAGCTTTTTCGTCTCCTCTGGGGCCAACGTCCTGACTTTC. This sequence encodes CASSFFVSSGANVLTF.

V and J are TRBV5-1 and TRBJ2-5; 12 nucleotides line up with TRBD1. CDR1 SGHRS and CDR2 YFSETQ come from the germline V gene. J gave up 3 bases and V 0 bases, and 6 bases lay outside the gene matches. The CDR3 contains 17 residues. CDR3 sequence reads: CASSLAAGTGGEETQYF. For the CDR3, the DNA is TGCGCCAGCAGCTTGGCCGCTGGGACAGGGGGCGAAGAGACCCAGTACTTC.

The CDR3 coding sequence is TGTGCCAGCAGCCGGAATAGGGACAGAAGCTCCTATAATTCACCCCTCCACTTT. It encodes CASSRNRDRSSYNSPLHF. The rearrangement links TRBV3-1 (or the pseudogene TRBV3-2) to TRBJ1-6; 7 nucleotides match TRBD1. This CDR3 region has 18 residues. The J segment lost 0 bases and the V segment lost 4 bases, leaving 9 bases of the junction unmatched. Germline V lookup: CDR1 LGHDT, CDR2 YNNKEL (reference sequence).

The V gene is TRBV7-2, the J gene TRBJ1-1; weak D call: TRBD1 (6 bases). The germline gives CDR1 SGHTA, CDR2 FQGNSA. V was clipped by 6 bases and J by 4 bases, with 15 bases between them. The CDR3 contains 14 residues. CDR3 residues: CASSIGGGGTEAFF. The CDR3 DNA follows: TGTGCCAGCAGTATCGGGGGCGGGGGCACTGAAGCTTTCTTT.